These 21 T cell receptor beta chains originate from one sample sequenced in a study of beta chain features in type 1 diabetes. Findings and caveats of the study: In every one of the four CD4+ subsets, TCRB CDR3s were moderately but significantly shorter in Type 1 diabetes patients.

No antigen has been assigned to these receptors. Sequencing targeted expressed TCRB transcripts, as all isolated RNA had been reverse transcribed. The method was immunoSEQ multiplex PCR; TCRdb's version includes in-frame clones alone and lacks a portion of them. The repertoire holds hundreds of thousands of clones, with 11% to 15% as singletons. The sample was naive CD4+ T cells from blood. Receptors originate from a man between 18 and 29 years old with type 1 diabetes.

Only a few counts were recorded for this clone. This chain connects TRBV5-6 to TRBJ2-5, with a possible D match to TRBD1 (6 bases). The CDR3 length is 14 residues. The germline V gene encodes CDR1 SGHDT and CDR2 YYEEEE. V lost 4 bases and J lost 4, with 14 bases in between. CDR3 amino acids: CASSPSTGLETQYF. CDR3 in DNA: TGTGCCAGCAGCCCCAGCACAGGGTTAGAGACCCAGTACTTC.

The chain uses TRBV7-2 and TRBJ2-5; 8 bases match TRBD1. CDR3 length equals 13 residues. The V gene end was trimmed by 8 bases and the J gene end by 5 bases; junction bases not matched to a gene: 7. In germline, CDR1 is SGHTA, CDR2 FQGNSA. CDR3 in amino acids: CASDDRGRETQYF. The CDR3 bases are TGTGCCAGCGACGACAGGGGTCGTGAGACCCAGTACTTC.

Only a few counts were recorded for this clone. CDR3 protein: CASSSERVHEQFF. CDR3 in DNA: TGTGCCAGCAGCTCAGAACGGGTCCACGAGCAGTTCTTC. V and J are TRBV5-4 and TRBJ2-1; D remains unclear. Germline V CDR1 and CDR2: SGHNT, YYREEE (reference sequence). The V end was cut by 3 bases, the J end by 10 bases, with 14 bases between. The CDR3 has 13 residues.

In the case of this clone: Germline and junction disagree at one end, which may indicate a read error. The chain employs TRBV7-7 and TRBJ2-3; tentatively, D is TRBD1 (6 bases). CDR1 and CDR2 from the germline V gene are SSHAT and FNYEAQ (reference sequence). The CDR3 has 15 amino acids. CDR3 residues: CASSLGGQPTDTQYF. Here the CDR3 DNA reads TGTGCTAGCAGCTTAGGGGGACAACCGACAGATACGCAGTATTTT. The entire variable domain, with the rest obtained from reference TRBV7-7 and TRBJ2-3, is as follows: GAGVSQSPRYKVTKRGQDVTLRCDPISSHATLYWYQQALGQGPEFLTYFNYEAQPDKSGLPSDRFSAERPEGSISTLTIQRTEQRDSAMYRCASSLGGQPTDTQYFGPGTRLTVL.

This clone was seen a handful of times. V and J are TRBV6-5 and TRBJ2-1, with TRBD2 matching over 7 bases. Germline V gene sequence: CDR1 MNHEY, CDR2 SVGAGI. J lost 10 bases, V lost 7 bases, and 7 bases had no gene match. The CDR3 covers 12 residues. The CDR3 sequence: CASTAAGVEQFF. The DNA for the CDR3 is TGTGCCAGCACCGCGGCGGGAGTCGAGCAGTTCTTC.

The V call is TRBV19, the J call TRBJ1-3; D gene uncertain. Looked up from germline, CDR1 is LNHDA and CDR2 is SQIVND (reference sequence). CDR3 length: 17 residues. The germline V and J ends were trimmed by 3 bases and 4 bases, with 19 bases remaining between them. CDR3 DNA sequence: TGTGCCAGTAGTATGGTGCTCGTCGCGGTTCTCGGAAACACCATATATTTT. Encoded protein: CASSMVLVAVLGNTIYF.

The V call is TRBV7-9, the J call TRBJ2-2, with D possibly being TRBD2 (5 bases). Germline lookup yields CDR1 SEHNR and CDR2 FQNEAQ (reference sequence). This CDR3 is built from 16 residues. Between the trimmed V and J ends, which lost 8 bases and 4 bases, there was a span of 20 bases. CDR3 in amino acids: CASYFSEPPITGELFF. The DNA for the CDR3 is TGTGCCAGCTACTTTAGCGAGCCTCCGATCACCGGGGAGCTGTTTTTT.

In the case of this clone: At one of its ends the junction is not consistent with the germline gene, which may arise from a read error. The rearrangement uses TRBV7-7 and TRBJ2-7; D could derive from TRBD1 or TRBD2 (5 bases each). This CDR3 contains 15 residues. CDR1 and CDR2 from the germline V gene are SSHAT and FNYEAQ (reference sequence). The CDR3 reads CASSLGNGGAYEQYF. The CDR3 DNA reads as TGTGCTAGCAGCTTAGGTAATGGGGGAGCCTACGAGCAGTACTTC.

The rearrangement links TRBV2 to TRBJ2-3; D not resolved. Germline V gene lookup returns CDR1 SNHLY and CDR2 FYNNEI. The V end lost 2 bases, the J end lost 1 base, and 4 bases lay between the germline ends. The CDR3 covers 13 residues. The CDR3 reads CASSEIGTDTQYF. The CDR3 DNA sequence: TGTGCCAGCAGTGAAATCGGCACAGATACGCAGTATTTT.

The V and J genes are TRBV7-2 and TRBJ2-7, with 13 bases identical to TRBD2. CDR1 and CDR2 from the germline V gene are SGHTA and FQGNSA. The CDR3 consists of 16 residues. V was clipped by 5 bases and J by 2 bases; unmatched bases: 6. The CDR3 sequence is CASSPRLAGGPYEQYF. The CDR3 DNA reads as TGTGCCAGCAGCCCTCGACTAGCGGGGGGTCCCTACGAGCAGTACTTC.

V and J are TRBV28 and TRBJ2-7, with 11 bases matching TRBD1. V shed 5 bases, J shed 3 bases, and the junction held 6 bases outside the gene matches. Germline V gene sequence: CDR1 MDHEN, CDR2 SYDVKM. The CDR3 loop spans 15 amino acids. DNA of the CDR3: TGTGCCAGCAGTCAACGGGACAGGGGGTACTACGAGCAGTACTTC. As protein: CASSQRDRGYYEQYF.

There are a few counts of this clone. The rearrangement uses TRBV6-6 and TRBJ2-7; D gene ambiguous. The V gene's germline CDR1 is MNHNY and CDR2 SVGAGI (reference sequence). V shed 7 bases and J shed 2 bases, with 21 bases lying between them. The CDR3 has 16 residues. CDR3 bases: TGTGCCAGCATCCCCTCAATTGGTCTAATCCCCTACGAGCAGTACTTC. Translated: CASIPSIGLIPYEQYF.

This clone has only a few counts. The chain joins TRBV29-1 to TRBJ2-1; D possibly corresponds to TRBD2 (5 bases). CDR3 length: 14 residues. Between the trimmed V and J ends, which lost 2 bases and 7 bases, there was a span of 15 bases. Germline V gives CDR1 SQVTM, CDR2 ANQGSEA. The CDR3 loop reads CSVEKDLAKNEQFF. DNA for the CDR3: TGCAGCGTTGAAAAGGACCTAGCCAAGAATGAGCAGTTCTTC.

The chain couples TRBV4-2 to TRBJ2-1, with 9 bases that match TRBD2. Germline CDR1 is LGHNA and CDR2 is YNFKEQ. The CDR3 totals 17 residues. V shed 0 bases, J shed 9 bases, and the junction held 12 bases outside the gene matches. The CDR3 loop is CASSQDSGASGIGEQFF. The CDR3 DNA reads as TGTGCCAGCAGCCAAGATTCCGGGGCTAGCGGGATCGGTGAGCAGTTCTTC.

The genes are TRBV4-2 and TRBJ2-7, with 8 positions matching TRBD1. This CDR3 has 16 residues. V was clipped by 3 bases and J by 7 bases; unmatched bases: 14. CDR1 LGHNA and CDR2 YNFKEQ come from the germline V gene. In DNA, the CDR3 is TGTGCCAGCAGCCAGCTTCTTGGGCAGGGGGCCGGAGAGCAGTACTTC. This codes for CASSQLLGQGAGEQYF.

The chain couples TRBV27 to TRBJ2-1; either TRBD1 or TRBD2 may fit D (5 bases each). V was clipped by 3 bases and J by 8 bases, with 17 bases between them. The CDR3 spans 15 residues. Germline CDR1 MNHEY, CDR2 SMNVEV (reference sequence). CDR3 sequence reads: CASSFGTQDWDEQFF. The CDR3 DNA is TGTGCCAGCAGTTTCGGGACCCAAGATTGGGATGAGCAGTTCTTC.

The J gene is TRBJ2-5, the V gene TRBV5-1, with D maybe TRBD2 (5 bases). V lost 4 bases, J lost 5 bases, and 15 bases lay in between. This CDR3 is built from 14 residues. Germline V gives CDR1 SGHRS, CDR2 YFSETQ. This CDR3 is CASSAKDGEETQYF. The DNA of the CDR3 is TGCGCCAGCAGCGCTAAGGACGGGGAGGAGACCCAGTACTTC.

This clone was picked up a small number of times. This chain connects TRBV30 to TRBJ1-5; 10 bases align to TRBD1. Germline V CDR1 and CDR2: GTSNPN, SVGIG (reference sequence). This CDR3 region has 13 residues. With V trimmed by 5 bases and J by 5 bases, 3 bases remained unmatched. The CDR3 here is CAWGGTGDQPQHF. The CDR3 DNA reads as TGTGCCTGGGGAGGGACAGGGGATCAGCCCCAGCATTTT. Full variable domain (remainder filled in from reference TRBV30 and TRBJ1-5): SQTIHQWPATLVQPVGSPLSLECTVEGTSNPNLYWYRQAAGRGLQLLFYSVGIGQISSEVPQNLSASRPQDRQFILSSKKLLLSDSGFYLCAWGGTGDQPQHFGDGTRLSIL.

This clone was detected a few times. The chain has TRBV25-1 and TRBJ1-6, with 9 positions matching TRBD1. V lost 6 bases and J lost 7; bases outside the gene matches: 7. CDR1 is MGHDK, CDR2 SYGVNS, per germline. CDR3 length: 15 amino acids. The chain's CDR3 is CASRSPGTGNSPLHF. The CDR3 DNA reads TGTGCCAGCAGATCACCCGGGACAGGGAATTCACCCCTCCACTTT.

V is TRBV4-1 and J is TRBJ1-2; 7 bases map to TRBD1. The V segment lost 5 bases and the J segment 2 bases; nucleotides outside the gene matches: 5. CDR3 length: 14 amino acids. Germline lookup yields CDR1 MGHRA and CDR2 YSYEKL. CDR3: CASSGMTGNYGYTF. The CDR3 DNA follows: TGCGCCAGCAGCGGAATGACAGGGAACTATGGCTACACCTTC.

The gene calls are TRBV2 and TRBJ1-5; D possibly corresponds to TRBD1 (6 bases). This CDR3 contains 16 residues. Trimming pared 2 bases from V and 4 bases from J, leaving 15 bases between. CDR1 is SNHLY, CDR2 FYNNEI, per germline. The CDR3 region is CASSERGLSSNQPQHF. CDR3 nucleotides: TGTGCCAGCAGTGAACGGGGGCTAAGCAGTAATCAGCCCCAGCATTTT.